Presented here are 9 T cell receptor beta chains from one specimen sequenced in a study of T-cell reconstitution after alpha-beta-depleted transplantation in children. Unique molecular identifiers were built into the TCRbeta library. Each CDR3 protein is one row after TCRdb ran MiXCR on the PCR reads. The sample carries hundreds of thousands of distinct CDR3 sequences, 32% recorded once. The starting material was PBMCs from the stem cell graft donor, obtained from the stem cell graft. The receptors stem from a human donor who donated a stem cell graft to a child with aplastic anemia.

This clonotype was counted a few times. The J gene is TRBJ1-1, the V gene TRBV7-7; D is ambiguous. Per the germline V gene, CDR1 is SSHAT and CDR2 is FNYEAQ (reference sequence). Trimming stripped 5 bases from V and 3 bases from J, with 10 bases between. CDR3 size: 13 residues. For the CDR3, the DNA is TGTGCCAGCAGCCCTTTGCGTGACACTGAAGCTTTCTTT. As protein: CASSPLRDTEAFF.

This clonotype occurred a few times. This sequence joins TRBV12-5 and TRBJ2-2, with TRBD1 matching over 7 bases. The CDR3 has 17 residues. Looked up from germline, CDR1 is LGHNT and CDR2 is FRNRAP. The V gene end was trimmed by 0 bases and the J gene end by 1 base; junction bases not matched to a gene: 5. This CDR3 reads CASGLVRTGWNTGELFF. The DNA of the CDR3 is TGTGCTAGTGGTTTGGTACGGACAGGCTGGAACACCGGGGAGCTGTTTTTT.

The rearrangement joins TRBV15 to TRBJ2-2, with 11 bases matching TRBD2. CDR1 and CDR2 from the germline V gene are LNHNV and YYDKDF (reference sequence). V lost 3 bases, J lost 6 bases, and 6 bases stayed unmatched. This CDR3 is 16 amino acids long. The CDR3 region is CATSRTRGLAAGELFF. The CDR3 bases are TGTGCCACCAGCAGGACACGGGGACTAGCGGCCGGGGAGCTGTTTTTT.

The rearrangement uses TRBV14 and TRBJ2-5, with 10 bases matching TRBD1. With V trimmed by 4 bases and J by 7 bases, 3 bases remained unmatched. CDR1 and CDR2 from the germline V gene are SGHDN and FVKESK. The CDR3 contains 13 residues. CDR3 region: CASSPGTGATQYF. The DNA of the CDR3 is TGTGCCAGCAGCCCCGGGACAGGGGCGACCCAGTACTTC.

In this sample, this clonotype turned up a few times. CDR3 loop: CASSQDLGTVAKNIQYF. The CDR3 region has the DNA TGTGCCAGCAGCCAAGATTTGGGGACAGTAGCCAAAAACATTCAGTACTTC. This chain connects TRBV4-2 to TRBJ2-4; 7 positions match TRBD1. The V gene end was trimmed by 0 bases and the J gene end by 0 bases; junction bases not matched to a gene: 5. Germline CDR1 and CDR2: LGHNA and YNFKEQ. The CDR3 length is 17 residues.

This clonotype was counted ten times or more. The CDR3 is CASSSQGNTEAFF. In DNA form, the CDR3 reads TGTGCCAGCAGCTCTCAGGGGAACACTGAAGCTTTCTTT. The chain joins TRBV12-3 or TRBV12-4 to TRBJ1-1; D perhaps matches TRBD1 (5 bases). V was pared by 6 bases and J by 1 base, with 9 bases between. The CDR3 loop spans 13 amino acids.

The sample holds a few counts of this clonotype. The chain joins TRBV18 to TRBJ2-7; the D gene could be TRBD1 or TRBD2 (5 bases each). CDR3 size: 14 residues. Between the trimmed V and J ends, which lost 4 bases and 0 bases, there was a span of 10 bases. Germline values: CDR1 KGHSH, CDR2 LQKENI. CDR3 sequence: CASSLTGASYEQYF. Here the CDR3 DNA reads TGTGCCAGCTCACTCACCGGGGCCTCCTACGAGCAGTACTTC. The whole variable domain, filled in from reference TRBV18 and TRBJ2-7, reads NAGVMQNPRHLVRRRGQEARLRCSPMKGHSHVYWYRQLPEEGLKFMVYLQKENIIDESGMPKERFSAEFPKEGPSILRIQQVVRGDSAAYFCASSLTGASYEQYFGPGTRLTVT.

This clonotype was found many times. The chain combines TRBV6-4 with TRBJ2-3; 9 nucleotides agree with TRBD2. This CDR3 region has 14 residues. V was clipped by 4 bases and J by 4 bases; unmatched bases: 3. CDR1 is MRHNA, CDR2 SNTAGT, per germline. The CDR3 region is CASSGVAGADTQYF. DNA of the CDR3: TGTGCCAGCAGTGGGGTAGCGGGAGCAGATACGCAGTATTTT.

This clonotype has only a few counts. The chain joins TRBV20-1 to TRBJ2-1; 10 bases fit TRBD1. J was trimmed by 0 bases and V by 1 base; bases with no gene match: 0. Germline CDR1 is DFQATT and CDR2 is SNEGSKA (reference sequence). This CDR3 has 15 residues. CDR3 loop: CSARGTGGSYNEQFF. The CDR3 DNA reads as TGCAGTGCTAGAGGGACAGGGGGCTCCTACAATGAGCAGTTCTTC.